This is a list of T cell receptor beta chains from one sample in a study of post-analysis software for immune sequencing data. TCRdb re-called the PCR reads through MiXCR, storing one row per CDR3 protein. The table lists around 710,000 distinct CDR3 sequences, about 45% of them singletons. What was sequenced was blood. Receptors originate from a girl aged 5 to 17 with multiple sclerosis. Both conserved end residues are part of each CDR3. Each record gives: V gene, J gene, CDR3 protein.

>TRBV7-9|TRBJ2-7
CASSLALGKVDEQYF
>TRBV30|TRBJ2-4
CAWSSGGRFGAKNIQYF
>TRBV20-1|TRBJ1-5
CSARDLSKINSNQPQHF
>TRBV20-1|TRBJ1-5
CSASEGGNNQPQHF
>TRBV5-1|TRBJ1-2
CASSLPTPMDGYTF
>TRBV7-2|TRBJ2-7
CASSVLAGGRYEQYF
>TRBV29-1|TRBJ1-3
CSARFSGNTIYF
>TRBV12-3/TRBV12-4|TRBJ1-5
CASTLGQQPQHF
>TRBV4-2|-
CASSQMDRLAGKETQYF
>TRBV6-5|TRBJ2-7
CASSSPIAGGSSYEQYF
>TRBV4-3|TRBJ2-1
CASSQDRSVGGYSSYNEQFF
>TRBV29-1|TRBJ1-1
CSGLGLPSTEAFF
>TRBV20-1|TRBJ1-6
CSARDPITGTSSYNSPLHF
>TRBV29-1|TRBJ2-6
CSAGEGVSSGANVLTF
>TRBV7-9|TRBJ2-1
CASSLIYQTYNEQFF
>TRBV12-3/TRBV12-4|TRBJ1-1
CASSAGPENTEAFF
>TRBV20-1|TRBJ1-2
CSALDRGQGGYTF
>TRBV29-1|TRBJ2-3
CSVWVDTQYF
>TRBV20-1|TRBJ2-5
CSARLPGRETQYF
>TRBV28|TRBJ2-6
CASSLAALGGANVLTF
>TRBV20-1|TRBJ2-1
CSARPTTGVQQFF
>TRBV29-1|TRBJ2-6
CSVEAGVGSGANVLTF
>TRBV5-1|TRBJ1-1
CASSLWDRGGTEAFF
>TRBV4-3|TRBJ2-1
CASSQDAVLAGEQFF
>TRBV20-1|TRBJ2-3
CSATKGAEPYTDTQYF
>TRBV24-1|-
CAAPGAPPYEQYF
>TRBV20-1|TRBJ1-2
CSARDPRVDGANYGYTF
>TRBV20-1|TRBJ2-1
CSARDSSGRISSYNEQFF
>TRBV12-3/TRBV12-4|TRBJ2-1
CASRESNEQFF
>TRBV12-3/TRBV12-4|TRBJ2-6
CASSLKGAGANVLTF
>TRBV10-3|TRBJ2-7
CAISGPLAGGEQYF
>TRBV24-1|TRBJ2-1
CATSLTADNEQFF
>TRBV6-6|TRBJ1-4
CASSSPGTAGEKLFF
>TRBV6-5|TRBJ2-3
CASSGAVGTDTQYF
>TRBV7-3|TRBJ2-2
CASSYHPYTGELFF
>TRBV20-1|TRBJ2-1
CSATLGPHNEQFF
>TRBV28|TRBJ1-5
CASRYAAGGNQPQHF
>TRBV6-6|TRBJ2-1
CARSPGTTSENEQFF
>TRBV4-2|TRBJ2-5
CASSRRLGLGETQYF
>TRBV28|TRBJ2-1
CASSFFGYNEQFF
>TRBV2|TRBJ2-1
CASSIQGLYDNEQFF
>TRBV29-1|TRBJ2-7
CSVGIGPYEQYF
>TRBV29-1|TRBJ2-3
CSVGGQHTDTQYF
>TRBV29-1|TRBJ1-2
CSVGRDRGPYGYTF
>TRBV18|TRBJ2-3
CASSPRTGLQRDTQYF
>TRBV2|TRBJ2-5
CASSGPRQGTQYF
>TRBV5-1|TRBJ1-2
CASSGTANGYTF
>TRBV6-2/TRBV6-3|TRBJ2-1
CASSSERDRLNEQFF
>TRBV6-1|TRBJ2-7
CASDGGPYEQYF
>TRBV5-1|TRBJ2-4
CASSFLSRAKNIQYF
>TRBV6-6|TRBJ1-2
CASSRGRSINGYTF
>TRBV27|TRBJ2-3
CASSPIDRGPDTQYF
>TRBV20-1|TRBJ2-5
CSAGKGEETQYF
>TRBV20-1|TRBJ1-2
CATLGGILGYTF
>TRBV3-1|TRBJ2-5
CTSSQDPSGSHLKETQYF
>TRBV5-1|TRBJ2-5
CASSLERVQETQYF
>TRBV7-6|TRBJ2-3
CASSLGTGDTQYF
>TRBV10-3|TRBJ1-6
CAITRTEIGSPLHF
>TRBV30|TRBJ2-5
CAWSVLAGPPETQYF